These 3 T cell receptor beta chains were all obtained from the same sample, sequenced in a study of T-cell memory formation after mild COVID-19. TCRdb re-called the 5' RACE reads through MiXCR, storing one row per CDR3 protein. The sample shows approximately 300,000 distinct CDR3 sequences, 15% of them seen only once. Specimen: PBMCs or a T cell subset sorted from them (not recorded which). These receptor sequences come from a man aged 18 to 30 who had mild COVID-19 (a few samples of this study predate the infection). Cell type and time point are not known.

The V call is TRBV7-9, the J call TRBJ2-1; D is uncertain. Germline V CDR1 and CDR2: SEHNR, FQNEAQ (reference sequence). The CDR3 has 15 residues. Trimming took 5 bases from V and 8 from J, leaving 19 bases between them. The CDR3, as DNA: TGTGCCAGCAGCCCCCCAGGCCCTTTTCTGGATGAGCAGTTCTTC. This encodes CASSPPGPFLDEQFF.

This clonotype has a count of ten or more. The rearrangement links TRBV7-9 to TRBJ2-1; TRBD1 matches at 10 bases. The trim removed 8 bases at V and 7 bases at J, leaving 5 bases unmatched. The CDR3 loop spans 13 amino acids. The germline V gene encodes CDR1 SEHNR and CDR2 FQNEAQ (reference sequence). CDR3 nucleotides: TGTGCCAGCCGGGACAGGGGTGGAAATGAGCAGTTCTTC. This sequence encodes CASRDRGGNEQFF.

This clonotype came up many times. This chain joins TRBV5-1 and TRBJ2-7, with D possibly TRBD2 on 7 matching bases. Trimming stripped 1 base from V and 3 bases from J, with 17 bases between. Germline-derived CDR1 and CDR2 are SGHRS and YFSETQ. The CDR3 is 16 amino acids. For the CDR3, the DNA is TGCGCCAGCAGCTTGAGGGGGGGCCGTAACAACTACGAGCAGTACTTC. This sequence encodes CASSLRGGRNNYEQYF. Supplemented by reference TRBV5-1 and TRBJ2-7, the full variable domain reads KAGVTQTPRYLIKTRGQQVTLSCSPISGHRSVSWYQQTPGQGLQFLFEYFSETQRNKGNFPGRFSGRQFSNSRSEMNVSTLELGDSALYLCASSLRGGRNNYEQYFGPGTRLTVT.